The following is a T cell receptor beta chain sequence with its context. Its antigen specificity is not known. No base quality values were provided; no much bigger clone lies one nucleotide off. The CDR3 goes from the cysteine to the phenylalanine over 14 residues. Here the CDR3 DNA is all that survives: 42 bases in frame from base 1. V loses 10 bases of germline sequence and J loses 3 bases, and the interval between the two ends is 18 bases. From the germline V gene, CDR1 is MDHEN and CDR2 is SYDVKM. The data were obtained in a study of shared clonotypes between healthy human individuals (dated by TCRdb to the early 2020s). Broadly, across the study: The cohort included a few men and a couple of women between 18 and 49 years of age. Blood TCR repertoires of 5 or 6 healthy adults were deeply sequenced to estimate repertoire size and the extent of clonotype sharing between individuals. Libraries were prepared and TCR repertoires were sequenced by different laboratories using diverse techniques, in order to increase sequencing depth and limit assay-specific biases. Per donor, leukapheresis produced somewhere between about 0.9 and 9.5 billion PBMCs. What the research found in general, with its limitations: Pairwise subsampling indicated that sequencing depth was expected to affect the degree of clonotype sharing among donors. Because the study included only a small number of donors, the genetic and exposure-history diversity represented was limited. Only blood was sampled, and tissue TCR repertoires likely differ from those in blood.

Using the deep immunoSEQ assay, TCR CDR3 regions were amplified from genomic DNA by multiplex PCR. Genomic DNA extracted from each cell subset was distributed evenly over all wells of several immunoSEQ 96-well plates, and each plate served as one replicate. For unsorted PBMC, each replicate PCR was loaded with approximately 300 ng genomic DNA, equivalent to about 30,000 T cell genomes. Ten immunoSEQ deep assay plates were used to sequence the unsorted PBMC genomic DNA. Purified libraries were measured with a Qubit 3.0 fluorometer, size-checked on a Bioanalyzer 2100, and measured again with the KAPA Library Quantification kit. Every immunoSEQ 96-well plate was sequenced on a separate single-read 150-cycle Illumina NextSeq 550 flow cell. Regarding the original processing steps: Because only junctional sequences without quality scores were contained in the immunoSEQ output, filtering matching that applied to full-length reads could not be performed. Sequences were annotated with PyIR, a Python wrapper for IgBLAST v1.9, and V/J genes and CDR3 were assigned using IMGT germline references. Reads were filtered out if the reads had weak V/J assignments (E-value above 1e-6), no CDR3, stop codons, out-of-frame junctions, or ambiguous translated residues. V3J clonotypes were defined as sequences sharing the same inferred V gene, J gene, and CDR3 amino acid sequence. Percentage overlap between repertoires was calculated by dividing the number of shared unique clonotypes by the size of the smaller repertoire. Repertoire richness was assessed with RTK rarefaction, the Chao1 estimator, and Recon v2.1 estimates of unobserved clonotypes. Not all clones reach the TCRdb copy of this immuneACCESS table, which keeps in-frame sequences only. Checked studies attribute under half of the gap to unresolved V genes and leave the rest unexplained. That table furnishes V, J and clone size, whereas the DNA furnished D and trimming. Within this sample are about 490,000 clones, with around 79% of them counted one time only. Less than 15% of the sample is held by the ten biggest clonotypes.

Donors were healthy HIV-negative adults with no recently reported acute infections or vaccinations. Every donor was a Caucasian adult living in Nashville, Tennessee, USA. In the unsorted samples, roughly 90 million PBMCs were counted, and genomic DNA was extracted using the QIAamp DNA Blood Mini kit. Blood was collected by leukapheresis, and PBMCs were isolated by Ficoll-Histopaque density gradient centrifugation and then cryopreserved in liquid nitrogen vapor phase. The TCR originated in a middle-aged woman in good health. Some clones in this sample may be carry-over from other donors' samples. Material: PBMCs. This chain is built from TRBV28 and TRBJ1-2; the D gene lacks a confident call. The DNA reads as follows: TGTGCCACCACCTCGGGCGGGGAAGACTATGGCTACACCTTC. It encodes CATTSGGEDYGYTF.